This TCR beta chain was obtained from a study of identical twins (dated by TCRdb to about 2016). In terms of the full investigation: To test whether fetal clonotypes persist, the study used deep sequencing on TCR alpha and beta repertoires from monozygotic twins, unrelated adults of various ages, and cord blood. Replicate twin experiments were performed at different times using different library preparation protocols to rule out contamination. What the work shows at the level of the full study, not this receptor alone: Out-of-frame TCR alpha sharing in monozygotic twins was systematically underestimated by recombination models, whereas sharing between unrelated individuals was in agreement with the recombination models. In beta out-of-frame sequences, excess twin sharing was weaker, because having fewer shared sequences lowered the signal-to-noise ratio. Abundant cord blood beta clonotypes carried fewer insertions; young adult naive repertoires showed a weaker similar trend, while memory repertoires showed none. Invariant T cells such as MAIT and iNKT could partly confound zero-insertion analyses, although diverse VJ usage argued against such confounding for most clonotypes. Conclusions relied on cross-sectional statistical analysis, since the same donors could not be followed over many years. Out-of-frame TCR alpha sequences shared between twins showed an excess of low generation-probability sequences compared with coincidental sharing between unrelated individuals.

The sample holds many counts of this clonotype. Its antigen remains undetermined. Base qualities are not at hand, and no much larger clone is one base apart. All donors were healthy Caucasians. Three pairs of female monozygotic twins, all aged about 18 to 30 years, made up the twin cohort. Peripheral blood mononuclear cells were the source from which RNA for the TCR libraries was isolated. In the germline V gene (reference sequence), CDR1 corresponds to LGHDT and CDR2 to YNNKEL. The V end loses 1 base and the J end loses 0 bases, and a stretch of 7 bases separates them. The CDR3 runs 14 residues from the cysteine to the phenylalanine. Of all the DNA, just the CDR3 is kept, 42 bases in frame from base 1. To prepare the library, 5' RACE was applied. Sequencing was performed on an Illumina HiSeq 2000. A universal primer binding site was added through template switching, and the final cDNA carried a unique molecular identifier so that TCR cDNA molecules could be counted accurately. Specific primers in the conserved constant-segment region were used to synthesize first-strand cDNA for the TCR alpha and beta chains. To control for contamination, every cDNA library was double barcoded, receiving both a SMART-Mk sample barcode and Illumina barcodes. TruSeq adapter sequences, together with Illumina sample barcodes, were added in two successive PCR steps. The Illumina HiSeq platform was used with custom primers to sequence TCR alpha and beta cDNA libraries. On the authors' methods: Unique molecular identifiers were extracted from raw reads with MiGEC, and CDR3 positions were determined with MiXCR. For each individual, recombination models were inferred using an EM algorithm with the repgenHMM and IGoR tools. The tcR package in R was used for shared clonotype analysis, with sharing normalized by the product of cloneset sizes. To study raw recombination without the effects of thymic and clonal selection, out-of-frame nonproductive sequences were analyzed. The public reads were reprocessed in TCRdb via fastp at Q25 and MiXCR, keeping in-frame beta chains. Rows merge per CDR3 protein into single entries with the most common DNA and genes. TCRdb, not the authors, supplied the V and J calls. The sample data list hundreds of thousands of distinct CDR3 sequences, and 8.6% of these were observed just once. Roughly 0.97% of the sample is in the top ten clones.

This same sample was also part of a study on yellow fever vaccine responses in identical twins. According to the second study: The authors reported that the T cell response to vaccination in identical twins appeared partly convergent and partly personalized. Focusing on identical twins, the study followed the T cell clones that responded to the vaccine, and did so with precision.

This receptor chain uses TRBV3-1 and TRBJ2-7, with the D gene not confidently named. This clonotype originated in a woman younger than 35 in good health. What was sequenced was PBMCs. CDR3 reads: CASSQGPSSYEQYF. The DNA sequence is TGTGCCAGCAGCCAAGGACCGAGCTCCTACGAGCAGTACTTC.